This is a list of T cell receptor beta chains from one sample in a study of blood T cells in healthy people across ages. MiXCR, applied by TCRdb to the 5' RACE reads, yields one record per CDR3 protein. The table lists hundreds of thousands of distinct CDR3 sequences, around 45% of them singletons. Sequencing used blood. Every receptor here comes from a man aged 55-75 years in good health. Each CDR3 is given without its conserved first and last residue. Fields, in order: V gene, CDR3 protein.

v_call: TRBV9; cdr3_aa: ASSVTSGGGGTDTQY
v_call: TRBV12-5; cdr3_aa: ASAPGDYGYT
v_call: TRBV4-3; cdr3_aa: ASSQDWRSSYNEQF
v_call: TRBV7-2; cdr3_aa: ASSPQGAGEKLF
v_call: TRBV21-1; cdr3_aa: ASTKRGQSNEQF
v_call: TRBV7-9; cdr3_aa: ASSSLDSLGVAF
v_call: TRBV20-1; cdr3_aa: SARGDHEQY
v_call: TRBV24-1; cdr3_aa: ATSDFSRANQETQY
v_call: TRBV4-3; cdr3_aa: ASSQDGRAATNEKLF
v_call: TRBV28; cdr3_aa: ASSFYRGGDNEQF
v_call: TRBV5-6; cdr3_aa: ASSLRGIEQY
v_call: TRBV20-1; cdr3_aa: SAANPTTRNNEQF
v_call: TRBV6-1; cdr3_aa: ASSPTGLLNYGYT
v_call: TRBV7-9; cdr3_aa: ASSPPFQTDNEQF
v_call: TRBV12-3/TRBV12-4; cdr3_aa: ASSVGTGNTGELF
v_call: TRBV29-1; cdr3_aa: SVDMDRGISNYGYT
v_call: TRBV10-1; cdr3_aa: ASTRSGREGSETQY
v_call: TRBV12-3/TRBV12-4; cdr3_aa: ASSSGGAVGYT
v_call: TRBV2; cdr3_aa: ASRKTGVETEAF
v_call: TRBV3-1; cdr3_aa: ASSLTSGTTDTQY
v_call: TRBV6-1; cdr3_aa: ASSDWAGTEQY
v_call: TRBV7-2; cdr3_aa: ASTHDGKGYGYT
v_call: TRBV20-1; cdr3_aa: SANRAGYGYT
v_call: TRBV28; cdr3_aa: ASSFGVYNEQF
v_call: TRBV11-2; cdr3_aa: ASSFVQVSHEQY
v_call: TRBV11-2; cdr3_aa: ASGFAGGPYEQF
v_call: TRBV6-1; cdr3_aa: ASSTGTGISYNSPLH
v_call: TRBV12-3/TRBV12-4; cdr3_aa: ASSIRGQSTDTQY
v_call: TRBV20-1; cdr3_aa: SAKTSGANYGYT
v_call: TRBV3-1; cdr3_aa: ASSQGGVRGNEQF
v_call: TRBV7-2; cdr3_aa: ASSLRSGGLYNEQY
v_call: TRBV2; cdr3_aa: ASRKGDEQY
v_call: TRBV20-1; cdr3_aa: SAKGSGTGDTGPYGYT
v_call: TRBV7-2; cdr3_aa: ASSLGRGNYGYT
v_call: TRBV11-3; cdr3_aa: ASSSENTPYGYT
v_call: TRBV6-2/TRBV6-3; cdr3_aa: ASSYGGGATQETQY
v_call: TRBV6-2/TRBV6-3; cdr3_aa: ASRTGGIYEQY
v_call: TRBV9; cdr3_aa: ASSVEFSSYNEQF
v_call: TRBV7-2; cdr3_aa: ASSSPGRTPYEQY
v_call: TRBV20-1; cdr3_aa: SARDREGGWETQY
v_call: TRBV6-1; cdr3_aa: ARPDSDYGYT
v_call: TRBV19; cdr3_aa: ASSPQTGGTGELF
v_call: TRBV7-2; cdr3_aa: ASSLRSEINYGYT
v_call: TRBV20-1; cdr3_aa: SASQGFYYEQY
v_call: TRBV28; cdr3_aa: ASSLLGRSQY
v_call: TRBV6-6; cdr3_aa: ASIQYADTGYEQY
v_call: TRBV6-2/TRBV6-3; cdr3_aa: ASSYSVGEQY
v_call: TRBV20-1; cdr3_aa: SASPPGTPNQPQH
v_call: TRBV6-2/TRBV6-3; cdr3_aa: ASSYSGKNTEAF
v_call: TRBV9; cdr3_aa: ASSAVGTSGSYEQY
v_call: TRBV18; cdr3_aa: ANSPSLAGVNEQF
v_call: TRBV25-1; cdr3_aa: ASSPFGRVESYEQY
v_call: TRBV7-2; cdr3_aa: ASSLRVSGNEQY
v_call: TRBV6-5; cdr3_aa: ASSAGREAF
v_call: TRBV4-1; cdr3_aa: ASSQDRTAGTPSTDTQY
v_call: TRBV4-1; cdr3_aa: ASSQDGLRGHYGYT
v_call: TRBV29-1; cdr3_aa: SVWTLGNQPQH
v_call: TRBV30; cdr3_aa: AWSPGVGETQY